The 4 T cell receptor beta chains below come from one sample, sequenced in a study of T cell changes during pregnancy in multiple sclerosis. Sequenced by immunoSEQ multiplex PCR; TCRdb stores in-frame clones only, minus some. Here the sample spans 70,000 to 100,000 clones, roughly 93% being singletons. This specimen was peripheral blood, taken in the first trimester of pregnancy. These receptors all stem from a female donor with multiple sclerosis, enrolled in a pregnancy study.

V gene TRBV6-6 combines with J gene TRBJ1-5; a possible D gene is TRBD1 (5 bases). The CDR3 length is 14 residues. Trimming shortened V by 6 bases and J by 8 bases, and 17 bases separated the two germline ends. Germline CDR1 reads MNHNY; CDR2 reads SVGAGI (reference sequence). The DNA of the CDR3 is TGTGCCAGCAGCCTGGGACTCTCAATGGAGCCCCAGCATTTT. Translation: CASSLGLSMEPQHF.

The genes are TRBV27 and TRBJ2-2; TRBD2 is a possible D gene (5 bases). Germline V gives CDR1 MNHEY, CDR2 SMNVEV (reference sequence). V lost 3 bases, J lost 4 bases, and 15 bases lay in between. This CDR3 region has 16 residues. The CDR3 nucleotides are TGTGCCAGCAGTTTTTCAGCGGTGGCGGTCACCGGGGAGCTGTTTTTT. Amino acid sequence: CASSFSAVAVTGELFF.

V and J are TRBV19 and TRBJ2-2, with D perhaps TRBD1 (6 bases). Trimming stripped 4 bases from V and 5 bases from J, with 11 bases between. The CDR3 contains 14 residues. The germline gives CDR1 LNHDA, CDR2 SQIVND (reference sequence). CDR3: CASSKGRGTGELFF. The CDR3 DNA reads TGTGCCAGTAGTAAAGGCAGGGGAACCGGGGAGCTGTTTTTT.

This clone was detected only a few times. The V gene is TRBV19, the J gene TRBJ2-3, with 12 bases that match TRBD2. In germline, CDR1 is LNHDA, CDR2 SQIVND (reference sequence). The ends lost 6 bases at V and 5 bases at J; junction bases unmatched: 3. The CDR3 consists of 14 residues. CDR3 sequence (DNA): TGTGCCAGTAGCGGACTAGCGGGGAGAGATACGCAGTATTTT. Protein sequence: CASSGLAGRDTQYF.